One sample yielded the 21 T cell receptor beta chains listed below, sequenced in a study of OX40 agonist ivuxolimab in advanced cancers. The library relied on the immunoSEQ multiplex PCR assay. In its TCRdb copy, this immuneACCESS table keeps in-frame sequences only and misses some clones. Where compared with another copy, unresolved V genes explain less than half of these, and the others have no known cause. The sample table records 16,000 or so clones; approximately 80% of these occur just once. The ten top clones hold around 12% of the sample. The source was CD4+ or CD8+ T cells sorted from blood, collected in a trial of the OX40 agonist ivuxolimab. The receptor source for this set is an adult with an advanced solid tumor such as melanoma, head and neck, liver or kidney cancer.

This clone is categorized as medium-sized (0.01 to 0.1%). The CDR3 is CASSLGVSGNTIYF. CDR3 DNA: TGTGCCAGCAGCTTAGGGGTATCTGGAAACACCATATATTTT. J is TRBJ1-3 and V is TRBV13; D is ambiguous. Germline CDR1 PRHDT, CDR2 FYEKMQ (reference sequence). This CDR3 has 14 amino acids. V lost 0 bases, J lost 1 base, and 4 bases lay in between.

The CDR3 DNA sequence: TGTGCCAGCAGCCAACGACTAGGAGGGACAGATACGCAGTATTTT. Residues: CASSQRLGGTDTQYF. The J gene is TRBJ2-3, the V gene TRBV14; tentative D call: TRBD2 (6 bases). This CDR3 is built from 15 residues. Per germline, CDR1 SGHDN and CDR2 FVKESK. V gave up 2 bases and J gave up 3 bases, with 12 bases separating them.

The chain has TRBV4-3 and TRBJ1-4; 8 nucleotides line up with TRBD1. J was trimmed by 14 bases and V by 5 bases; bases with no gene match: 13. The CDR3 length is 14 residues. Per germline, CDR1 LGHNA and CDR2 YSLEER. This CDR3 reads CASSYGQGPVGLFF. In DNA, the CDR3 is TGCGCCAGCAGCTATGGACAGGGACCTGTAGGGCTGTTTTTT.

This CDR3 reads CAISGEGRGYTF. Written as DNA, the CDR3 is TGTGCCATCAGTGGGGAGGGGCGTGGCTACACCTTC. V and J are TRBV10-3 and TRBJ1-2; D is perhaps TRBD1 (5 bases). V lost 4 bases and J lost 7, with 10 bases in between. Germline V gene sequence: CDR1 ENHRY, CDR2 SYGVKD. This CDR3 region has 12 residues.

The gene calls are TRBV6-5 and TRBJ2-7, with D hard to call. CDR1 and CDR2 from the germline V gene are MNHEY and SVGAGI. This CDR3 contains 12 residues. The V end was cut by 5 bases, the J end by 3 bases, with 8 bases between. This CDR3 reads CASSTVGYEQYF. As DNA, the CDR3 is TGTGCCAGCAGTACCGTCGGCTACGAGCAGTACTTC.

The CDR3 region has the DNA TGTGCCAGCAGCCCGGGGGTAGCGGGGGGTACCTACAATGAGCAGTTCTTC. It yields the protein CASSPGVAGGTYNEQFF. The chain joins TRBV27 to TRBJ2-1; 10 nucleotides align to TRBD2. V lost 6 bases to trimming and J lost 2 bases; unmatched junction nucleotides: 10. The CDR3 is 17 amino acids. CDR1 MNHEY and CDR2 SMNVEV come from the germline V gene (reference sequence).

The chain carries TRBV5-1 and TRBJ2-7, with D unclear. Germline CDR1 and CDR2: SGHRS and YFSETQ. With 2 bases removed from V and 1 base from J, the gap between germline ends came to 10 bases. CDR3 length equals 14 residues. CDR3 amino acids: CASSFGGGSYEQYF. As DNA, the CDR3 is TGCGCCAGCAGCTTTGGTGGCGGATCCTACGAGCAGTACTTC.

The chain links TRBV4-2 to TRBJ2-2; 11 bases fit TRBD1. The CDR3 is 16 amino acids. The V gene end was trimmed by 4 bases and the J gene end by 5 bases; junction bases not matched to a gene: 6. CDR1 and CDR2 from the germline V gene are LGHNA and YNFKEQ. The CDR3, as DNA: TGTGCCAGCAGCCCCTGGACAGGGGGCGGAACCGGGGAGCTGTTTTTT. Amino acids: CASSPWTGGGTGELFF.

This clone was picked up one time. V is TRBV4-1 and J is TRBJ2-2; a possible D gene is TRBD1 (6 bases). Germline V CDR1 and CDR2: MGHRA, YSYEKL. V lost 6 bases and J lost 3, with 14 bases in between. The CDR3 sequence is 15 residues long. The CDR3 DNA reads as TGCGCCAGCAGGTATCGACAGGCGGACACCGGGGAGCTGTTTTTT. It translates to CASRYRQADTGELFF.

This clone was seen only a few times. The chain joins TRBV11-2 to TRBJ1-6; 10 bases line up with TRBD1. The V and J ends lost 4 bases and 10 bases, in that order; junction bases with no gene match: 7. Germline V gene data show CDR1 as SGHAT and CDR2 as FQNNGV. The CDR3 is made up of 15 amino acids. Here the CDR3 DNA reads TGTGCCAGCAGCTCTGGACAGGGGGGCAAATCACCCCTCCACTTT. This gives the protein CASSSGQGGKSPLHF.

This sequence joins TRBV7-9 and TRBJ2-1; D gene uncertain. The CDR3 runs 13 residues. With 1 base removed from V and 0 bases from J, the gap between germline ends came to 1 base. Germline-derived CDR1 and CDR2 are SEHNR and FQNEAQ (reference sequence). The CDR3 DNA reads TGTGCCAGCAGCTTAGTCTCCTACAATGAGCAGTTCTTC. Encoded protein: CASSLVSYNEQFF.

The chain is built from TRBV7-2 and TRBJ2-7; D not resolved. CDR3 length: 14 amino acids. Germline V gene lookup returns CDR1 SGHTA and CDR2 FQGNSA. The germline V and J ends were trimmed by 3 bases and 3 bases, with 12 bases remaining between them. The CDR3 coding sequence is TGTGCCAGCAGCTTGGACGGGCCCCACTACGAGCAGTACTTC. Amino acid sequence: CASSLDGPHYEQYF.

The CDR3 nucleotides read TGTGCCAGCAGCTGGCCACTAGCGGGGGGGCTTAGCGACAATGAGCAGTTCTTC. Its protein is CASSWPLAGGLSDNEQFF. The rearrangement joins TRBV7-8 to TRBJ2-1, with 13 positions matching TRBD2. Germline CDR1 reads SGHVS; CDR2 reads FQNEAQ. V shed 4 bases, J shed 5 bases, and the junction held 11 bases outside the gene matches. The CDR3 is 18 residues long.

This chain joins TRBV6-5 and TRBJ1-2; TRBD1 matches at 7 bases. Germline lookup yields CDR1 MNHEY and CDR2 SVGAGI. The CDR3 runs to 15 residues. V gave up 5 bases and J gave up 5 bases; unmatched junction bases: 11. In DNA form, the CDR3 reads TGTGCCAGCAGTCCCTCGACAGGGAGTTTTTATGGCTACACCTTC. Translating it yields CASSPSTGSFYGYTF.

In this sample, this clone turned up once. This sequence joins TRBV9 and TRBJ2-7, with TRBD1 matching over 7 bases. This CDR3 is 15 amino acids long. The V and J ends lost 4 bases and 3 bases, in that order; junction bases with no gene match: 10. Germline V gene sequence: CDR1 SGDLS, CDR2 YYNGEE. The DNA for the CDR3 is TGTGCCAGCAGCCTTACCTGGACAGGATTCTACGAGCAGTACTTC. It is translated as CASSLTWTGFYEQYF.

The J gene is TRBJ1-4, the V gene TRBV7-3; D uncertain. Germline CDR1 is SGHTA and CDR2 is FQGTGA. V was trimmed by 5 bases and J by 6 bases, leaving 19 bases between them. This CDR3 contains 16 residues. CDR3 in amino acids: CASSHEAGYRDEKLFF. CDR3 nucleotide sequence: TGTGCCAGCAGCCACGAGGCAGGTTACCGGGATGAAAAACTGTTTTTT.

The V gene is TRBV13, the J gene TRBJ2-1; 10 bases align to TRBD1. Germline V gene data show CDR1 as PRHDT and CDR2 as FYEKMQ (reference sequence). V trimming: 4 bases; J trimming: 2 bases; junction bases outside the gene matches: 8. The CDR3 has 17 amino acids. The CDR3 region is CASSSSRTGGAYNEQFF. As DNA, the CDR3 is TGTGCCAGCAGCTCATCTCGGACAGGGGGGGCCTACAATGAGCAGTTCTTC.

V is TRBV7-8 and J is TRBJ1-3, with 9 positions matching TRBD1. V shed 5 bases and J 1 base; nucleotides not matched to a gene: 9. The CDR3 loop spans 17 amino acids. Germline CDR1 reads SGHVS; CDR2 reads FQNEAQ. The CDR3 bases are TGTGCCAGCAGCCCTAGTACAGGGGGCTATTCTGGAAACACCATATATTTT. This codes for CASSPSTGGYSGNTIYF. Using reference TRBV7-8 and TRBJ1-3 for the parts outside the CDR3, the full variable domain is GAGVSQSPRYKVAKRGQDVALRCDPISGHVSLFWYQQALGQGPEFLTYFQNEAQLDKSGLPSDRFFAERPEGSVSTLKIQRTQQEDSAVYLCASSPSTGGYSGNTIYFGEGSWLTVV.

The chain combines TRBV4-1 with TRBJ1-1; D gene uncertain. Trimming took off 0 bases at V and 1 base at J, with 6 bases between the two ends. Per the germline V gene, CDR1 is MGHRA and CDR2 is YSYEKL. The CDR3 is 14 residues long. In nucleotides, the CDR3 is TGCGCCAGCAGCCAAGAGGGTGAGAACACTGAAGCTTTCTTT. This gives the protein CASSQEGENTEAFF.

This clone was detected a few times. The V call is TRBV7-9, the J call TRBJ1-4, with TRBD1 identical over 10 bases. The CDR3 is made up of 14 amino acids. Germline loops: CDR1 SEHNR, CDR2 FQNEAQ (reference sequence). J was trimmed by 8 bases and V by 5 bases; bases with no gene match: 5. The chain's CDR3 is CASSPGTGEEKLFF. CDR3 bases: TGTGCCAGCAGCCCAGGGACAGGGGAAGAAAAACTGTTTTTT.

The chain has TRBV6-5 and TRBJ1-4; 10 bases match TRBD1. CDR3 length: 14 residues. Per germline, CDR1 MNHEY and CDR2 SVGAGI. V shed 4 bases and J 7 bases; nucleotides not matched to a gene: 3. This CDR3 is CASSLGTGVEKLFF. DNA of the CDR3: TGTGCCAGCAGTTTGGGGACAGGGGTTGAAAAACTGTTTTTT.